Listed here are 22 T cell receptor beta chains from one sample, sequenced in a study of T-cell memory formation after mild COVID-19. TCRdb itself ran the 5' RACE reads through MiXCR, one entry per CDR3 protein. This table holds roughly 350,000 distinct CDR3 sequences, 25% to 30% found once. Material for sequencing was PBMCs or a T cell subset sorted from them (not recorded which). These receptors all stem from an adult woman who had mild COVID-19 (a few samples of this study predate the infection). Cell type and time point are not known.

The rearrangement links TRBV6-2 or TRBV6-3 to TRBJ2-1; 7 bases match TRBD1. Germline V gene data show CDR1 as MNHEY and CDR2 as SVGEGT. The CDR3 spans 13 residues. The trim removed 6 bases at V and 11 bases at J, leaving 10 bases unmatched. CDR3: CASSNDRETQQFF. In DNA, the CDR3 is TGTGCCAGCAGCAATGACAGGGAAACTCAGCAGTTCTTC.

This clonotype was observed a few times. The chain combines TRBV5-1 with TRBJ2-7; D is uncertain. V lost 2 bases, J lost 0 bases, and 9 bases lay in between. The CDR3 consists of 14 residues. Germline CDR1 SGHRS, CDR2 YFSETQ. The CDR3 loop is CASSFDASSYEQYF. The CDR3 bases are TGCGCCAGCAGCTTTGACGCCAGCTCCTACGAGCAGTACTTC.

The sample holds many counts of this clonotype. This chain uses TRBV7-2 with TRBJ2-1, with D possibly called TRBD1 or TRBD2 (5 bases each). The V and J ends lost 4 bases and 7 bases respectively, with 17 bases between them. CDR1 SGHTA and CDR2 FQGNSA come from the germline V gene. CDR3 size: 15 residues. The CDR3 coding sequence is TGTGCCAGCAGCTCGAGTAGACGGGGCGGTAATGAGCAGTTCTTC. It is translated as CASSSSRRGGNEQFF. The full variable domain, rest sourced from reference TRBV7-2 and TRBJ2-1, is GAGVSQSPSNKVTEKGKDVELRCDPISGHTALYWYRQSLGQGLEFLIYFQGNSAPDKSGLPSDRFSAERTGGSVSTLTIQRTQQEDSAVYLCASSSSRRGGNEQFFGPGTRLTVL.

This chain links TRBV5-1 with TRBJ2-2; 7 nucleotides agree with TRBD1. Germline CDR1 and CDR2: SGHRS and YFSETQ. V lost 2 bases and J lost 5; bases outside the gene matches: 6. The CDR3 loop spans 15 amino acids. The CDR3 spells CASSLAVTGTGELFF. The CDR3 DNA follows: TGCGCCAGCAGCTTAGCCGTGACAGGGACCGGGGAGCTGTTTTTT. The full variable domain, its missing parts supplied by reference TRBV5-1 and TRBJ2-2, is KAGVTQTPRYLIKTRGQQVTLSCSPISGHRSVSWYQQTPGQGLQFLFEYFSETQRNKGNFPGRFSGRQFSNSRSEMNVSTLELGDSALYLCASSLAVTGTGELFFGEGSRLTVL.

This clonotype was observed a handful of times. The chain combines TRBV20-1 with TRBJ2-1, with TRBD2 identical over 7 bases. The germline CDR1 and CDR2 sequences are DFQATT and SNEGSKA (reference sequence). After removal of 0 bases from V and 7 bases from J, the junction contained 18 bases not matched to a gene. The CDR3 is 18 amino acids. In DNA form, the CDR3 reads TGCAGTGCTAGAGATTGGCTGCGCGGGAGCTTAGTGTTGAATGAGCAGTTCTTC. It codes for CSARDWLRGSLVLNEQFF.

The chain is built from TRBV12-3 or TRBV12-4 and TRBJ1-4, with no clear D. CDR3 length: 12 residues. The V and J ends lost 5 bases and 8 bases respectively, with 9 bases between them. DNA of the CDR3: TGTGCCAGCAGTGGACTAGAGGAAAAACTGTTTTTT. Translation: CASSGLEEKLFF.

V and J are TRBV20-1 and TRBJ1-2; D uncertain. The V and J ends lost 2 bases and 2 bases respectively, with 3 bases between them. The length of the CDR3 is 11 residues. The V gene's germline CDR1 is DFQATT and CDR2 SNEGSKA (reference sequence). CDR3 DNA: TGCAGTGCTAGAACGAACTATGGCTACACCTTC. Translation gives CSARTNYGYTF.

This clonotype was seen a handful of times. The chain employs TRBV7-9 and TRBJ1-2; D gene ambiguous. This CDR3 region has 13 residues. V was cut by 3 bases and J by 1 base, with 6 bases left in between. The V gene's germline CDR1 is SEHNR and CDR2 FQNEAQ (reference sequence). CDR3 protein: CASSFTHNYGYTF. The CDR3, as DNA: TGTGCCAGCAGCTTTACACATAACTATGGCTACACCTTC.

V is TRBV20-1 and J is TRBJ2-1; 10 bases agree with TRBD2. J lost 9 bases, V lost 2 bases, and 10 bases had no gene match. This CDR3 is 15 amino acids long. CDR1 is DFQATT, CDR2 SNEGSKA, per germline (reference sequence). Written as DNA, the CDR3 is TGCAGTGCTAGATGGTCAGCGGGGGGGCCTGGTGAGCAGTTCTTC. The encoded protein is CSARWSAGGPGEQFF.

This clonotype has just a few counts. In DNA form, the CDR3 reads TGTGCCACCAGTGAACGGACTAGCGGGAATCCCAACGAGCAGTACTTC. It encodes CATSERTSGNPNEQYF. The chain carries TRBV24-1 and TRBJ2-7; 12 bases are a match to TRBD2. Germline CDR1 reads KGHDR; CDR2 reads SFDVKD. The CDR3 sequence is 16 residues long. J was trimmed by 5 bases and V by 4 bases; bases with no gene match: 8.

The chain is built from TRBV18 and TRBJ2-5; 12 bases are a match to TRBD2. Germline-derived CDR1 and CDR2 are KGHSH and LQKENI. V trimming: 2 bases; J trimming: 1 base; junction bases outside the gene matches: 8. The CDR3 sequence is 18 residues long. CDR3 nucleotide sequence: TGTGCCAGCTCACCATACGGTACTAGCGGGAGGCGCCAAGAGACCCAGTACTTC. Translating gives CASSPYGTSGRRQETQYF.

This clonotype was counted a few times. The rearrangement links TRBV3-1 to TRBJ2-1; TRBD2 might be the D (5 bases). Trimming took off 4 bases at V and 10 bases at J, with 11 bases between the two ends. CDR1 is LGHDT and CDR2 is YNNKEL in the germline V gene (reference sequence). This CDR3 has 12 residues. Here the CDR3 reads CASSPFGEEQFF. CDR3 nucleotides: TGTGCCAGCAGCCCCTTCGGGGAAGAGCAGTTCTTC.

V usage is TRBV2 and J usage is TRBJ2-5; possible D gene TRBD2, 6 bases. Germline V gene data show CDR1 as SNHLY and CDR2 as FYNNEI. Trimming cost V 6 bases and J 1 base, with 18 bases left between them. The CDR3 loop spans 16 amino acids. CDR3 region: CASRGYYGGAQETQYF. The CDR3 DNA sequence: TGTGCCAGCAGGGGGTATTATGGAGGGGCCCAAGAGACCCAGTACTTC.

V usage is TRBV12-3 or TRBV12-4 and J usage is TRBJ2-1, with 10 positions matching TRBD2. The CDR3 totals 15 residues. V gave up 8 bases and J gave up 7 bases; unmatched junction bases: 11. CDR3 bases: TGTGCCAGCCGTCCTATAGCGGGAGGAAAGAATGAGCAGTTCTTC. It encodes CASRPIAGGKNEQFF.

The genes are TRBV14 and TRBJ1-5; unclear D gene. Germline V gives CDR1 SGHDN, CDR2 FVKESK. The CDR3 totals 13 residues. V was clipped by 2 bases and J by 4 bases, with 6 bases between them. The CDR3 DNA is TGTGCCAGCAGCCAACGAGCGAATCAGCCCCAGCATTTT. The encoded protein is CASSQRANQPQHF. Combining the CDR3 with reference TRBV14 and TRBJ1-5 gives the whole variable domain EAGVTQFPSHSVIEKGQTVTLRCDPISGHDNLYWYRRVMGKEIKFLLHFVKESKQDESGMPNNRFLAERTGGTYSTLKVQPAELEDSGVYFCASSQRANQPQHFGDGTRLSIL.

This chain uses TRBV5-1 with TRBJ1-1; no definite D call. Germline V gene lookup returns CDR1 SGHRS and CDR2 YFSETQ. The CDR3 is 14 residues long. Trimming shortened V by 0 bases and J by 3 bases, and 9 bases separated the two germline ends. The CDR3 DNA reads as TGCGCCAGCAGCTTGGCCAGCGGGGACACTGAAGCTTTCTTT. This translates into CASSLASGDTEAFF.

This sequence joins TRBV11-1 and TRBJ1-3, with TRBD1 matching 7 bases. The ends lost 5 bases at V and 3 bases at J; junction bases unmatched: 7. The germline V gene encodes CDR1 SGHAT and CDR2 FQDESV (reference sequence). The CDR3 runs to 15 residues. CDR3 sequence reads: CASSGSQGYGNTIYF. DNA for the CDR3: TGTGCCAGCAGCGGATCACAGGGGTATGGAAACACCATATATTTT.

The V gene is TRBV12-3 or TRBV12-4, the J gene TRBJ2-1, with D unresolved. V was cut by 6 bases and J by 8 bases, with 11 bases left in between. CDR3 length: 12 amino acids. CDR3 sequence: CASRSLEHEQFF. The DNA for the CDR3 is TGTGCCAGCAGAAGCCTCGAGCATGAGCAGTTCTTC.

This clonotype was observed many times. This chain links TRBV5-1 with TRBJ2-5; 9 bases are shared with TRBD1. Germline loops: CDR1 SGHRS, CDR2 YFSETQ. The CDR3 is 14 amino acids. The junction had 3 bases not matched to a gene; V was cut back by 4 bases and J by 2 bases. The CDR3 loop reads CASSVGQGQETQYF. The CDR3 region has the DNA TGCGCCAGCAGCGTGGGACAGGGACAAGAGACCCAGTACTTC.

This clonotype has a handful of counts. V is TRBV5-8 and J is TRBJ2-1, with D unclear. Looked up from germline, CDR1 is SGHTS and CDR2 is YDEGEE. V dropped 4 bases and J dropped 3 bases, with 5 bases sitting between them. CDR3 size: 12 residues. The CDR3 sequence is CASSGVYNEQFF. DNA of the CDR3: TGTGCCAGCAGCGGTGTCTACAATGAGCAGTTCTTC.

This clonotype was seen only a few times. This rearrangement joins TRBV6-5 to TRBJ2-5; TRBD1 aligns across 9 bases. Germline CDR1 and CDR2: MNHEY and SVGAGI. V dropped 2 bases and J dropped 2; count of bases not matched to a gene: 3. This CDR3 region has 15 residues. In nucleotides, the CDR3 is TGTGCCAGCAGTTACAGGGGGACAGGGCAAGAGACCCAGTACTTC. It translates to CASSYRGTGQETQYF.

This clonotype turned up a few times. The chain carries TRBV24-1 and TRBJ2-3; 9 nucleotides match TRBD2. There are 14 residues in the CDR3. The germline gives CDR1 KGHDR, CDR2 SFDVKD. Trimming cost V 9 bases and J 2 bases; bases outside gene matches: 5. This CDR3 is CATGAGGYTDTQYF. The DNA for the CDR3 is TGTGCCACCGGGGCGGGGGGGTACACAGATACGCAGTATTTT.